These 3 T cell receptor beta chains originate from one sample sequenced in a study of blood T cells in healthy people across ages (dated by TCRdb to between 2014 and 2016). The library relied on 5' RACE. Sequencer: Illumina HiSeq 2500. The second PCR ran for about 6 to 12 cycles and used a J-beta primer mix along with a sample-barcoded 5' primer. Clones were called with MiXCR by TCRdb after fastp trimmed the public reads at Q25, and only in-frame beta chains were retained. Rows matching on CDR3 protein sequence are summarized as one entry with the most common DNA and genes. This sample is represented by some 750,000 distinct CDR3 sequences; about 20% of them were singletons. The ten largest make up less than 25% of the sample. The sample taken for sequencing was blood. These receptors were obtained from a man between 65 and 85 years old in good health.

The chain carries TRBV7-9 and TRBJ2-7; 9 positions match TRBD1. The trim removed 3 bases at V and 6 bases at J, leaving 9 bases unmatched. CDR3 length: 15 amino acids. Germline CDR1 is SEHNR and CDR2 is FQNEAQ (reference sequence). In DNA form, the CDR3 reads TGTGCCAGCAGCTTTACGGGACAGGGTAGTGCCGAGCAGTACTTC. Translation: CASSFTGQGSAEQYF.

The chain is built from TRBV18 and TRBJ2-3; unclear D gene. The CDR3 contains 12 residues. V gave up 2 bases and J gave up 6 bases, with 6 bases separating them. In germline, CDR1 is KGHSH, CDR2 LQKENI. The DNA of the CDR3 is TGTGCCAGCTCACCAAATCCGGATACGCAGTATTTT. This sequence encodes CASSPNPDTQYF.

This chain links TRBV20-1 with TRBJ2-5; tentatively, D is TRBD1 (5 bases). V lost 5 bases to trimming and J lost 1 base, with 20 bases between them. Germline V CDR1 and CDR2: DFQATT, SNEGSKA (reference sequence). CDR3 length: 16 amino acids. This chain's CDR3 is CSAQTSRTGFQETQYF. CDR3 DNA sequence: TGCAGTGCTCAAACCTCCCGTACAGGTTTCCAAGAGACCCAGTACTTC.